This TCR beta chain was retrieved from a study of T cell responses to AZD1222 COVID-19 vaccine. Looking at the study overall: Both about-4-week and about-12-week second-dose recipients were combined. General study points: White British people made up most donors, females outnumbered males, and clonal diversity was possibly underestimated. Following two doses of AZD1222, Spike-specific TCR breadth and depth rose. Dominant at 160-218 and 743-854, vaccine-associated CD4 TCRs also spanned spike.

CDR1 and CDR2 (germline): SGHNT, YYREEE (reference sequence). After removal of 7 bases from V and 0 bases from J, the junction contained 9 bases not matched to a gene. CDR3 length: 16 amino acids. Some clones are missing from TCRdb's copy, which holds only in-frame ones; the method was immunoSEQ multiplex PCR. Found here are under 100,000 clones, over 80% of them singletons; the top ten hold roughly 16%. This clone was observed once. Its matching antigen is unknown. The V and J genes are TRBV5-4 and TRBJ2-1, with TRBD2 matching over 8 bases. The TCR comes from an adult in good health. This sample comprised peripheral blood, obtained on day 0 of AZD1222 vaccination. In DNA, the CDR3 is TGTGCCAGCGGCTCGGTGCGGGGGGACTCCTACAATGAGCAGTTCTTC. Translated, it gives CASGSVRGDSYNEQFF.